The rows below give T cell receptor beta chains drawn from one sample of a study of neurological immune-mediated disorders. TCRdb redid the calling of the 5' RACE reads with MiXCR, one entry per CDR3 protein. The sample shows 27,000 or so distinct CDR3 sequences, roughly 21% of them seen only once. The sample comprised PBMCs. Receptors were obtained from a woman in her sixties in good health. CDR3s include the opening cysteine and the closing phenylalanine or tryptophan. A D gene is named only where the DNA matches it firmly. Some rows mark clone size as missing; the rest say once, few, many or name a class of expanded clone.

abundance	d_gene	j_gene	v_gene	CDR3aa	CDR3nt
many	-	TRBJ1-1	TRBV7-2	CASSFGRAVNTEAFF	TGTGCCAGCAGCTTTGGAAGAGCTGTGAACACTGAAGCTTTCTTT
many	TRBD1	TRBJ2-5	TRBV9	CASSPTGTEQETQYF	TGTGCCAGCAGCCCTACGGGGACAGAACAAGAGACCCAGTACTTC
many	TRBD1	TRBJ1-5	TRBV28	CASSYTGDPQPQHF	TGTGCCAGCAGTTATACAGGGGATCCTCAGCCCCAGCATTTT
many	-	TRBJ2-1	TRBV29-1	CSVEVVGKRDEQFF	TGCAGCGTTGAAGTAGTAGGGAAAAGGGATGAGCAGTTCTTC
many	-	TRBJ2-7	TRBV11-2	CASSLDFLRYLPDYEQYF	TGTGCCAGCAGCTTAGATTTCCTCCGGTATCTGCCAGACTACGAGCAGTACTTC
many	-	TRBJ2-7	TRBV28	CASSLQGAGSYEQYF	TGTGCCAGCAGTTTACAGGGAGCGGGTTCCTACGAGCAGTACTTC
-	TRBD1	TRBJ2-3	TRBV6-1	CASSEARTGWADTQYF	TGTGCCAGCAGTGAAGCGCGGACAGGTTGGGCAGATACGCAGTATTTT
many	-	TRBJ2-6	TRBV4-3	CASSQDGAGIYSGANVLTF	TGCGCCAGCAGCCAAGATGGAGCAGGGATTTACTCTGGGGCCAACGTCCTGACTTTC
many	TRBD2	TRBJ2-3	TRBV5-6	CASSPIKRGPSTDTQYF	TGTGCCAGCAGCCCCATCAAGCGGGGGCCTAGCACAGATACGCAGTATTTT
many	-	TRBJ2-7	TRBV20-1	CSATLTSRVGEQYF	TGCAGTGCTACTCTGACTAGTCGGGTAGGCGAGCAGTACTTC
many	TRBD2	TRBJ2-5	TRBV20-1	CSATVGAAGVQETQYF	TGCAGTGCTACCGTCGGAGCAGCGGGAGTCCAAGAGACCCAGTACTTC
-	-	TRBJ1-6	TRBV4-1	CASSPSGRGAGNNSPLHF	TGCGCCAGCAGCCCATCCGGGCGGGGGGCCGGGAATAATTCACCCCTCCACTTT
many	-	TRBJ2-2	TRBV4-3	CASSQEDTGELFF	TGCGCCAGCAGCCAAGAGGACACCGGGGAGCTGTTTTTT
many	TRBD1	TRBJ2-5	TRBV7-2	CASSDPGQPKETQYF	TGTGCCAGCAGCGATCCGGGACAGCCAAAGGAGACCCAGTACTTC
many	TRBD2	TRBJ2-7	TRBV25-1	CASTNSGTRLEQYF	TGTGCCAGCACTAACAGCGGGACTCGTCTGGAGCAGTACTTC
many	-	TRBJ2-7	TRBV28	CASSFVGGGYEQYF	TGTGCCAGCAGTTTTGTGGGTGGAGGCTACGAGCAGTACTTC
many	-	TRBJ2-1	TRBV15	CATSRGYEQFF	TGTGCCACCAGCAGAGGTTACGAGCAGTTCTTC
many	-	TRBJ2-2	TRBV10-3	CAISDIPGPMNTGELFF	TGTGCCATCAGTGACATCCCGGGACCCATGAACACCGGGGAGCTGTTTTTT
-	TRBD2	TRBJ2-5	TRBV24-1	CATAAAGVQETQYF	TGTGCCACGGCAGCGGCGGGGGTCCAAGAGACCCAGTACTTC
-	TRBD2	TRBJ2-1	TRBV5-1	CASSLRTSGSSKYNEQFF	TGCGCCAGCAGCTTGCGGACTAGCGGGAGCTCTAAGTACAATGAGCAGTTCTTC
many	-	TRBJ2-6	TRBV15	CATSRDHSGANVLTF	TGTGCCACCAGCAGAGATCACTCTGGGGCCAACGTCCTGACTTTC
many	-	TRBJ2-3	TRBV5-1	CASSLVPTDTQYF	TGCGCCAGCAGCTTGGTTCCCACAGATACGCAGTATTTT
many	-	TRBJ1-2	TRBV7-3	CASSPQGNYGYTF	TGTGCCAGCAGCCCGCAGGGGAACTATGGCTACACCTTC
-	TRBD2	TRBJ2-1	TRBV12-3/TRBV12-4	CASRRTSGINNEQFF	TGTGCCAGCAGACGGACTAGCGGGATAAACAATGAGCAGTTCTTC
many	TRBD2	TRBJ2-7	TRBV5-1	CASSKGLAGGEQYF	TGCGCCAGCAGCAAAGGACTAGCTGGGGGCGAGCAGTACTTC
many	-	TRBJ2-6	TRBV6-2/TRBV6-3	CASSYMGTGANVLTF	TGTGCCAGCAGTTACATGGGGACTGGGGCCAACGTCCTGACTTTC
-	-	TRBJ1-1	TRBV19	CASSIGRQRGEAFF	TGTGCCAGTAGTATAGGTCGACAGCGGGGAGAAGCTTTCTTT
many	-	TRBJ2-5	TRBV20-1	CSAKAPGTQYF	TGCAGTGCTAAGGCCCCAGGGACCCAGTACTTC
medium-sized	-	TRBJ1-1	TRBV10-3	CAIRLANTEAFF	TGTGCCATCCGGCTGGCGAACACTGAAGCTTTCTTT
medium-sized	-	TRBJ1-1	TRBV20-1	CGGRRNTEAFF	TGCGGGGGGCGACGGAACACTGAAGCTTTCTTT
many	-	TRBJ1-1	TRBV5-1	CASSLGTGVNTEAFF	TGCGCCAGCAGCTTGGGTACTGGGGTGAACACTGAAGCTTTCTTT
many	-	TRBJ2-1	TRBV7-2	CASSLSAMGNEQFF	TGTGCCAGCAGCTTATCGGCTATGGGGAATGAGCAGTTCTTC
medium-sized	-	TRBJ1-3	TRBV5-1	CASSLAGDGTGNTIYF	TGCGCCAGCAGCTTGGCTGGGGACGGAACTGGAAACACCATATATTTT
-	-	TRBJ2-1	TRBV28	CASTSEGHHSSYNEQFF	TGTGCCAGCACCTCAGAGGGACACCACAGCTCCTACAATGAGCAGTTCTTC
medium-sized	TRBD2	TRBJ2-2	TRBV4-2	CASSQEPAGESGELFF	TGTGCCAGCAGCCAAGAACCAGCGGGAGAGTCCGGGGAGCTGTTTTTT
-	TRBD2	TRBJ2-1	TRBV6-5	CASRFHGTSSYNEQFF	TGTGCCAGCAGATTTCACGGGACTAGCAGTTACAATGAGCAGTTCTTC
-	-	TRBJ2-1	TRBV5-1	CASSLGLDEQFF	TGCGCCAGCAGCTTGGGGCTAGATGAGCAGTTCTTC